The 32 T cell receptor beta chains presented below share a single source sample, sequenced in a study of blood T cells in healthy people across ages (dated by TCRdb to the mid-2010s). Libraries came from 5' RACE. TCRdb lists the instrument as Illumina HiSeq 2500. A second roughly 7 to 11 cycle PCR used a sample-barcoded 5' primer and a J-beta primer mix. Using fastp at Q25 and MiXCR, TCRdb reprocessed the public reads and kept productive beta chains. Each entry merges the rows of one CDR3 protein and shows their most common DNA and genes. Present in this sample are about 640,000 distinct CDR3 sequences, 45% to 65% of which were seen just once. Jointly, the top ten make up 30% to 45% of the sample. Sample: blood. All receptors come from a man in his 60s in good health.

To note about this clonotype: One junction end does not reproduce the germline sequence, and a read error may be involved. The CDR3, as DNA: TGCAGGCCTACTAGCGGGGGCCAGAGCTCCTGCAATGAGCAGTTCTTC. Translation gives CRPTSGGQSSCNEQFF. The chain combines TRBV20-1 with TRBJ2-1, with 11 bases fitting TRBD2. CDR1 DFQATT and CDR2 SNEGSKA come from the germline V gene (reference sequence). The CDR3 has 16 amino acids.

J is TRBJ2-1 and V is TRBV2; 9 bases line up with TRBD2. After removal of 7 bases from V and 9 bases from J, the junction contained 7 bases not matched to a gene. The CDR3 is made up of 13 amino acids. The germline V gene has CDR1 SNHLY and CDR2 FYNNEI. The CDR3 coding sequence is TGTGCCAGCAAGATGACTAGCGGTTCTGAGCAGTTCTTC. This encodes CASKMTSGSEQFF. The full variable domain, with the rest looked up from reference TRBV2 and TRBJ2-1, is EPEVTQTPSHQVTQMGQEVILRCVPISNHLYFYWYRQILGQKVEFLVSFYNNEISEKSEIFDDQFSVERPDGSNFTLKIRSTKLEDSAMYFCASKMTSGSEQFFGPGTRLTVL.

The CDR3 nucleotides are TGTGCCAGCAGTTTGAGACTAGCGGGGTCCGGGGAGCTGTTTTTT. Its translation is CASSLRLAGSGELFF. The J gene is TRBJ2-2, the V gene TRBV2, with 11 bases identical to TRBD2. This CDR3 contains 15 residues. CDR1 is SNHLY and CDR2 is FYNNEI in the germline V gene. V lost 5 bases to trimming and J lost 6 bases; unmatched junction nucleotides: 5. Full variable domain (rest looked up from reference TRBV2 and TRBJ2-2): EPEVTQTPSHQVTQMGQEVILRCVPISNHLYFYWYRQILGQKVEFLVSFYNNEISEKSEIFDDQFSVERPDGSNFTLKIRSTKLEDSAMYFCASSLRLAGSGELFFGEGSRLTVL.

The gene calls are TRBV19 and TRBJ2-3; TRBD2 matches 14 bases. The CDR3 contains 19 residues. The trim removed 7 bases at V and 4 bases at J, leaving 16 bases unmatched. Germline CDR1 is LNHDA and CDR2 is SQIVND (reference sequence). DNA of the CDR3: TGTGCCAGTACGCTTTGGCAGCCCGGGACTAGCGGGGGACCAGATACGCAGTATTTT. Its protein product is CASTLWQPGTSGGPDTQYF.

This chain links TRBV12-3 or TRBV12-4 with TRBJ1-5; D is undetermined. The ends were cut back, 6 bases at V and 7 bases at J, with 13 bases in the middle. There are 13 residues in the CDR3. The CDR3 bases are TGTGCCAGCAGCGTATCTGGGAGGCAGCCCCAGCATTTT. Protein sequence: CASSVSGRQPQHF.

V and J are TRBV6-5 and TRBJ2-7; 8 bases map to TRBD1. The CDR3 sequence is 15 residues long. The germline CDR1 and CDR2 sequences are MNHEY and SVGAGI. V trimming: 6 bases; J trimming: 1 base; junction bases outside the gene matches: 8. The CDR3, as DNA: TGTGCCAGCAGGCCGACAGGGGCCCTATCCTACGAGCAGTACTTC. Amino acid sequence: CASRPTGALSYEQYF.

This chain joins TRBV20-1 and TRBJ2-1, with a possible D match to TRBD2 (6 bases). CDR1 is DFQATT and CDR2 is SNEGSKA in the germline V gene (reference sequence). With 6 bases removed from V and 10 bases from J, the gap between germline ends came to 16 bases. The CDR3 sequence is 12 residues long. CDR3 residues: CSAPLGLWEQFF. DNA of the CDR3: TGCAGTGCCCCTTTGGGACTCTGGGAGCAGTTCTTC.

The gene calls are TRBV29-1 and TRBJ1-3, with D tentatively TRBD1 (6 bases). V shed 6 bases and J shed 0 bases, with 12 bases lying between them. CDR1 SQVTM and CDR2 ANQGSEA come from the germline V gene. CDR3 length: 14 residues. The CDR3 region has the DNA TGCAGCGTCCGGAGGGGGGGCTCTGGAAACACCATATATTTT. Its translation: CSVRRGGSGNTIYF.

J is TRBJ2-2 and V is TRBV7-9; D remains unclear. Deletions cut 1 base from V and 0 bases from J, with 6 bases between. Germline V CDR1 and CDR2: SEHNR, FQNEAQ (reference sequence). The CDR3 is 15 amino acids. CDR3 nucleotide sequence: TGTGCCAGCAGCTTAGTGGCCCCGAACACCGGGGAGCTGTTTTTT. Its translation: CASSLVAPNTGELFF.

V gene TRBV4-1 combines with J gene TRBJ1-5; 7 nucleotides line up with TRBD1. Germline V gene sequence: CDR1 MGHRA, CDR2 YSYEKL. J gave up 3 bases and V 0 bases, and 11 bases lay outside the gene matches. This CDR3 region has 18 residues. The CDR3 sequence is CASSQEGLLQGPNQPQHF. DNA for the CDR3: TGCGCCAGCAGCCAAGAGGGGCTTTTACAGGGGCCCAATCAGCCCCAGCATTTT.

The chain carries TRBV3-1 and TRBJ2-3; 7 bases map to TRBD2. CDR3 size: 14 residues. After removal of 4 bases from V and 5 bases from J, the junction contained 6 bases not matched to a gene. Per germline, CDR1 LGHDT and CDR2 YNNKEL (reference sequence). The CDR3 bases are TGTGCCAGCAGCCCCCCCGGGGGGTTAGATACGCAGTATTTT. Protein product: CASSPPGGLDTQYF.

This chain connects TRBV20-1 to TRBJ2-1, with D tentatively TRBD2 (5 bases). The ends were cut back, 6 bases at V and 5 bases at J, with 14 bases in the middle. Germline V CDR1 and CDR2: DFQATT, SNEGSKA (reference sequence). This CDR3 region has 13 residues. The CDR3 DNA reads as TGCAGTGCCTGCCCGGGGATGAACAATGAGCAGTTCTTC. This gives the protein CSACPGMNNEQFF.

The chain joins TRBV6-5 to TRBJ2-7; 9 nucleotides align to TRBD1. Germline lookup yields CDR1 MNHEY and CDR2 SVGAGI. CDR3 length: 14 amino acids. The J segment lost 2 bases and the V segment lost 2 bases, leaving 1 base of the junction unmatched. The CDR3 region has the DNA TGTGCCAGCAGTTACCGGGACAGGGCCTACGAGCAGTACTTC. This gives the protein CASSYRDRAYEQYF.

This clonotype occurred a few times. This chain connects TRBV4-2 to TRBJ1-1; D gene ambiguous. Germline assignment: CDR1 LGHNA and CDR2 YNFKEQ. V dropped 0 bases and J dropped 1 base, with 9 bases sitting between them. This CDR3 spans 15 amino acids. The CDR3, as DNA: TGTGCCAGCAGCCAAGATCTGTTGCAGAACACTGAAGCTTTCTTT. It encodes CASSQDLLQNTEAFF.

V and J are TRBV12-3 or TRBV12-4 and TRBJ2-1; D call uncertain. The CDR3 is 14 residues long. The V end lost 5 bases, the J end lost 13 bases, and 21 bases lay between the germline ends. The CDR3 DNA is TGTGCCAGCAGTAACCAAGATAGGAAAGAGACCCAGTTCTTC. Encoded protein: CASSNQDRKETQFF.

J is TRBJ1-5 and V is TRBV12-3 or TRBV12-4; 7 bases match TRBD1. The CDR3 totals 16 residues. Germline trimming cut 5 bases from V and 0 bases from J; bases unmatched to any gene: 7. The CDR3 here is CASSGQAAHSNQPQHF. The CDR3 nucleotides are TGTGCCAGCAGTGGACAGGCGGCCCATAGCAATCAGCCCCAGCATTTT.

The gene calls are TRBV6-4 and TRBJ2-3; TRBD2 might be the D (5 bases). V was trimmed by 3 bases and J by 2 bases, leaving 15 bases between them. This CDR3 is 16 amino acids long. CDR1 is MRHNA and CDR2 is SNTAGT in the germline V gene. The DNA for the CDR3 is TGTGCCAGCAGTGAATCCGGACTGTCCGACACAGATACGCAGTATTTT. Its translation is CASSESGLSDTDTQYF.

The chain links TRBV10-3 to TRBJ1-4; 7 nucleotides agree with TRBD1. From germline, CDR1 is ENHRY and CDR2 SYGVKD. This CDR3 contains 13 residues. The ends lost 6 bases at V and 5 bases at J; junction bases unmatched: 3. The CDR3 nucleotides read TGTGCCATCAGCGCAGGGGGGAATGAAAAACTGTTTTTT. This encodes CAISAGGNEKLFF.

This clonotype was seen once. V gene TRBV5-5 combines with J gene TRBJ1-2, with 9 bases lining up with TRBD1. The ends lost 2 bases at V and 7 bases at J; junction bases unmatched: 9. This CDR3 has 15 amino acids. CDR1 and CDR2 (germline): SGHKS, YYEKEE (reference sequence). CDR3 sequence (DNA): TGTGCCAGCAGCTTTGGGACCGGGACAGGGCTTGGCTACACCTTC. It yields the protein CASSFGTGTGLGYTF.

The rearrangement joins TRBV5-1 to TRBJ2-1; no clear D gene. Germline V CDR1 and CDR2: SGHRS, YFSETQ. The CDR3 is 15 residues long. V was trimmed by 4 bases and J by 2 bases, leaving 13 bases between them. In DNA form, the CDR3 reads TGCGCCAGCAGCCCCCGAAGGCAGGCCTACAATGAGCAGTTCTTC. Amino acid sequence: CASSPRRQAYNEQFF.

The chain joins TRBV18 to TRBJ2-7; possible D gene TRBD2, 5 bases. The CDR3 consists of 14 residues. V was cut by 2 bases and J by 0 bases, with 8 bases left in between. Per the germline V gene, CDR1 is KGHSH and CDR2 is LQKENI. The CDR3 DNA is TGTGCCAGCTCACCAAGTGAGGGCTCCTACGAGCAGTACTTC. It is translated as CASSPSEGSYEQYF.

The table lists this clonotype with a few counts. The chain couples TRBV10-3 to TRBJ2-3, with D possibly TRBD1 on 5 matching bases. This CDR3 region has 15 residues. Trimming shortened V by 3 bases and J by 2 bases, and 12 bases separated the two germline ends. In germline, CDR1 is ENHRY, CDR2 SYGVKD. Written as DNA, the CDR3 is TGTGCCATCAGTGATCCCAGGGAACCCACAGATACGCAGTATTTT. Its translation is CAISDPREPTDTQYF.

The chain recombines TRBV20-1 with TRBJ2-4; D is uncertain. Trimming shortened V by 6 bases and J by 0 bases, and 12 bases separated the two germline ends. Germline V gene lookup returns CDR1 DFQATT and CDR2 SNEGSKA (reference sequence). The CDR3 is 14 residues long. CDR3 DNA: TGCAGTGCCAAGCCCGGGCTAGCCAAAAACATTCAGTACTTC. Translation gives CSAKPGLAKNIQYF.

The V gene is TRBV20-1, the J gene TRBJ2-5, with D perhaps matching TRBD1 (5 bases). The closer fit of TRBJ2-7 to the DNA end suggests the J call may be wrong. The CDR3 covers 13 residues. Germline V CDR1 and CDR2: DFQATT, SNEGSKA (reference sequence). CDR3 sequence (DNA): TGCAGTGCTAGTAAAGGGGTAGCTTACGAGCAGTACTTC. Protein product: CSASKGVAYEQYF.

The J gene is TRBJ2-5, the V gene TRBV25-1; 8 positions match TRBD1. J lost 3 bases, V lost 2 bases, and 5 bases had no gene match. The germline V gene has CDR1 MGHDK and CDR2 SYGVNS. This CDR3 spans 15 amino acids. In DNA form, the CDR3 reads TGTGCCAGCAGTGAACTGGACAGGGAAGAAGAGACCCAGTACTTC. It codes for CASSELDREEETQYF.

This clonotype turned up a few times. The DNA of the CDR3 is TGTGCCAGCAGCTTAGAGGGGGGCTACGAGCAGTACTTC. Translated: CASSLEGGYEQYF. J is TRBJ2-7 and V is TRBV7-2; D is perhaps TRBD1 or TRBD2 (6 bases each). Germline loops: CDR1 SGHTA, CDR2 FQGNSA. The CDR3 loop spans 13 amino acids. The V end was cut by 1 base, the J end by 3 bases, with 7 bases between.

This clonotype was seen ten or more times. CDR3 sequence reads: CASSTDTPVNEQFF. The DNA for the CDR3 is TGTGCCAGCAGCACGGACACCCCGGTCAATGAGCAGTTCTTC. V is TRBV21-1 and J is TRBJ2-1; TRBD1, the table's D call, was not compared with the DNA. TRBV21-1 is a documented pseudogene. This CDR3 is built from 14 residues.

This clonotype was recorded a few times. This chain joins TRBV4-1 and TRBJ1-1, with 7 bases that match TRBD1. The V gene's germline CDR1 is MGHRA and CDR2 YSYEKL. V trimming: 5 bases; J trimming: 4 bases; junction bases outside the gene matches: 7. The CDR3 runs 14 residues. CDR3 DNA sequence: TGCGCCAGCAGCAAGACAGGGTCGGCCACTGAAGCTTTCTTT. Its translation: CASSKTGSATEAFF.

This clonotype was seen only once. The J gene is TRBJ1-5, the V gene TRBV2, with D tentatively TRBD1 (5 bases). Germline CDR1 reads SNHLY; CDR2 reads FYNNEI. V was cut by 8 bases and J by 5 bases, with 7 bases left in between. The CDR3 runs 11 residues. CDR3 sequence reads: CASGGDQPQHF. Here the CDR3 DNA reads TGTGCCAGCGGGGGGGATCAGCCCCAGCATTTT.

This clonotype was picked up a small number of times. The rearrangement joins TRBV9 to TRBJ2-7, with TRBD1 as a possible D gene (6 bases). Deletions cut 0 bases from V and 2 bases from J, with 9 bases between. Germline V gives CDR1 SGDLS, CDR2 YYNGEE. The CDR3 length is 14 residues. The DNA for the CDR3 is TGTGCCAGCAGCGTAGGTCCAGGGGCCTACGAGCAGTACTTC. Translating gives CASSVGPGAYEQYF.

This clonotype appeared a few times. J is TRBJ1-1 and V is TRBV7-8, with a possible D match to TRBD1 (5 bases). This CDR3 is built from 15 residues. Germline V CDR1 and CDR2: SGHVS, FQNEAQ. V was clipped by 3 bases and J by 0 bases, with 11 bases between them. The CDR3 protein is CASSFTLGVNTEAFF. The CDR3 bases are TGTGCCAGCAGCTTCACCTTAGGGGTGAACACTGAAGCTTTCTTT.

In its sample, this clonotype was seen a few times. This chain connects TRBV11-3 to TRBJ2-3; tentative D call: TRBD2 (7 bases). The CDR3 spans 15 residues. Germline lookup yields CDR1 SGHNT and CDR2 YENEEA. V was shortened by 5 bases and J by 3 bases, with 15 bases between the two germline ends. CDR3 residues: CASSRGGAETDTQYF. Written as DNA, the CDR3 is TGTGCCAGCAGCCGAGGGGGGGCTGAGACAGATACGCAGTATTTT.